Described below is a single T cell receptor beta chain sequence and its context. What it binds is not known. The sample belongs to a study of PD-L1 blockade in urothelial cancer. Study summary: Males with bladder-origin urothelial cancer made up about 90% of the 29 patients. The analyses of blood took place 3 weeks (second dose) and 6 weeks after treatment start. The study recovered a median of around 140,000 T cells per blood sample. Whole-study results and caveats: Better survival was predicted when blood TCR clonality before treatment fell below the median.

Sequenced by immunoSEQ multiplex PCR; TCRdb stores in-frame clones only, minus some. The sample has 90,000 or so clones; around 90% are singletons. Documented time point: pretreatment peripheral blood. The germline gives CDR1 MNHNY, CDR2 SVGAGI (reference sequence). V was clipped by 3 bases and J by 8 bases; unmatched bases: 4. The CDR3 is made up of 15 amino acids. The sample in question was PBMCs, obtained around atezolizumab (anti-PD-L1) treatment. The rearrangement links TRBV6-6 to TRBJ2-1; 13 bases are a match to TRBD2. This TCR derives from an elderly woman with urothelial cancer. The CDR3 region has the DNA TGTGCCAGCAGTTATAGGACTAGCGGGAGTGATGAGCAGTTCTTC. Protein product: CASSYRTSGSDEQFF.